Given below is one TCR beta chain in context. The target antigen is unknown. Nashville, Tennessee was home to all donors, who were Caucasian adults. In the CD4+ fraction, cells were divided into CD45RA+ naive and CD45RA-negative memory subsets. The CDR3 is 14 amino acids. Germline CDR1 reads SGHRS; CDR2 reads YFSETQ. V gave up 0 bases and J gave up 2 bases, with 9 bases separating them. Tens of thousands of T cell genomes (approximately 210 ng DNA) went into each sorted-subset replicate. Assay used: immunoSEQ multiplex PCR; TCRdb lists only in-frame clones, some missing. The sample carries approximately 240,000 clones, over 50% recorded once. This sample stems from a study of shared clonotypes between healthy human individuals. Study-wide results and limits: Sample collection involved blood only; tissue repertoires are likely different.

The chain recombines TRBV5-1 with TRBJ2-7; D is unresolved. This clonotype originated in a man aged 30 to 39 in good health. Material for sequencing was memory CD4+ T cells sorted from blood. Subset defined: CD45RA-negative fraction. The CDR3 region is CASSLGQETYEQYF. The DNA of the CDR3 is TGCGCCAGCAGCTTGGGGCAGGAGACCTACGAGCAGTACTTC.